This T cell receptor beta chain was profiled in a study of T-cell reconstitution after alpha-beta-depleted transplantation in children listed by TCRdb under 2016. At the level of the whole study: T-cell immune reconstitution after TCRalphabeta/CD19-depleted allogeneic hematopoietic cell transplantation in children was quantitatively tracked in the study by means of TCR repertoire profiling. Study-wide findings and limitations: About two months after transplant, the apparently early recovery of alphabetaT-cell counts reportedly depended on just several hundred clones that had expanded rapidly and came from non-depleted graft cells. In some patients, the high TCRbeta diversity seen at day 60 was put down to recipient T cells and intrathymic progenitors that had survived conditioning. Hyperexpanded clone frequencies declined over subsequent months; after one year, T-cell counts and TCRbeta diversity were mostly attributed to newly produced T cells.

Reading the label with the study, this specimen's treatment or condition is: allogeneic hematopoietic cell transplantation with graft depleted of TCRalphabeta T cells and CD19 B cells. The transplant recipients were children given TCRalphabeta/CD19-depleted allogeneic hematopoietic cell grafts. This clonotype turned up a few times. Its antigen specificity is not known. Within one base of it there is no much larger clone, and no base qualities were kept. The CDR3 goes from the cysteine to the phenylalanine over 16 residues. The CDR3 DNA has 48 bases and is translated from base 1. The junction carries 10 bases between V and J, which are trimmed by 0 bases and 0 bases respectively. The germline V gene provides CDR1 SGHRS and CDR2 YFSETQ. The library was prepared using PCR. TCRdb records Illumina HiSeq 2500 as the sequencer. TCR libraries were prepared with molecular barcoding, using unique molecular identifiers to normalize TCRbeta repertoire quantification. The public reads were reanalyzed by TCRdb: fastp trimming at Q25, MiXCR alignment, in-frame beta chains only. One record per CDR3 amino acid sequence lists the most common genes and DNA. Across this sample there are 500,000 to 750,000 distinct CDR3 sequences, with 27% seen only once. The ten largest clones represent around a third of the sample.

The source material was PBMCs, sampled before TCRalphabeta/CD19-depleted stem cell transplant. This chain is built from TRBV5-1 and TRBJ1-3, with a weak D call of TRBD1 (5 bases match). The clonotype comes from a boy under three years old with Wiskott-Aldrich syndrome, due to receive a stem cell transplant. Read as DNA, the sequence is TGCGCCAGCAGCTTGGCCCCAGGGTCCTCTGGAAACACCATATATTTT. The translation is CASSLAPGSSGNTIYF.